One sample yielded the 11 T cell receptor beta chains listed below, sequenced in a study of OX40 agonist ivuxolimab in advanced cancers. TCRdb's copy holds only in-frame clones and misses some; the assay was immunoSEQ multiplex PCR. The sample comprises about 79,000 clones, about 91% of which are singletons, and approximately 7.7% rests with the top ten. The sequences come from CD4+ or CD8+ T cells sorted from blood, collected in a trial of the OX40 agonist ivuxolimab. The receptors stem from an adult with an advanced solid tumor such as melanoma, head and neck, liver or kidney cancer.

A note on this clone: Sequence at one end of the junction differs from germline and may be a read error. The gene calls are TRBV20-1 and TRBJ2-7; 9 bases match TRBD1. CDR1 is DFQATT and CDR2 is SNEGSKA in the germline V gene (reference sequence). The CDR3 extends over 11 amino acids. CDR3 region: CSARFEQGAFF. In nucleotides, the CDR3 is TGCAGTGCCCGCTTCGAACAGGGGGCTTTCTTC.

The chain is built from TRBV10-3 and TRBJ2-1, with 11 bases that match TRBD2. V was pared by 3 bases and J by 3 bases, with 4 bases of the junction left unmatched. The germline V gene has CDR1 ENHRY and CDR2 SYGVKD. The CDR3 is 16 residues long. In DNA form, the CDR3 reads TGTGCCATCAGTGACCCTAGCGGGAGGATCTACAATGAGCAGTTCTTC. Its translation: CAISDPSGRIYNEQFF.

The chain carries TRBV28 and TRBJ2-7, with a possible D match to TRBD2 (9 bases). This CDR3 is 18 amino acids long. Trimming cost V 1 base and J 2 bases, with 21 bases left between them. CDR1 and CDR2 (germline): MDHEN, SYDVKM. In DNA, the CDR3 is TGTGCCAGCAGTTTATTATCCAGGGGGCTAGCGGGAACCTACGAGCAGTACTTC. Translating it yields CASSLLSRGLAGTYEQYF.

The V call is TRBV30, the J call TRBJ2-5; 9 positions agree with TRBD2. The CDR3 consists of 15 residues. Trimming cost V 2 bases and J 4 bases; bases outside gene matches: 8. The germline V gene has CDR1 GTSNPN and CDR2 SVGIG (reference sequence). This CDR3 reads CAWSSGGRGPETQYF. DNA of the CDR3: TGTGCCTGGAGTTCGGGCGGGAGGGGGCCAGAGACCCAGTACTTC.

The V call is TRBV11-1, the J call TRBJ2-5; 13 nucleotides line up with TRBD2. The J call may not be correct, given that the DNA end is closer to TRBJ2-7. CDR3 size: 14 residues. The germline V gene has CDR1 SGHAT and CDR2 FQDESV (reference sequence). CDR3 region: CASRGLAGVGEQYF. The DNA for the CDR3 is TGTGCCAGCAGAGGACTAGCGGGAGTAGGCGAGCAGTACTTC.

This rearrangement joins TRBV19 to TRBJ2-3; maybe TRBD2 (5 bases). V lost 6 bases, J lost 0 bases, and 7 bases lay in between. This CDR3 has 13 amino acids. Germline lookup yields CDR1 LNHDA and CDR2 SQIVND (reference sequence). CDR3 protein: CASRRESTDTQYF. The CDR3 coding sequence is TGTGCCAGTAGAAGGGAGAGCACAGATACGCAGTATTTT.

The chain has TRBV4-2 and TRBJ2-3, with TRBD2 matching 12 bases. V lost 0 bases to trimming and J lost 5 bases; unmatched junction nucleotides: 0. The germline V gene encodes CDR1 LGHNA and CDR2 YNFKEQ. This CDR3 has 15 residues. The chain's CDR3 is CASSQELAGGDTQYF. The CDR3 nucleotides are TGTGCCAGCAGCCAAGAACTAGCGGGAGGAGATACGCAGTATTTT.

The chain employs TRBV28 and TRBJ2-7, with 9 bases fitting TRBD1. CDR1 MDHEN and CDR2 SYDVKM come from the germline V gene. The V segment lost 2 bases and the J segment 3 bases; nucleotides outside the gene matches: 14. The CDR3 has 18 residues. The CDR3 loop reads CASSLRGQGIPNSYEQYF. The CDR3 DNA is TGTGCCAGCAGTTTAAGGGGACAGGGAATTCCCAACAGCTACGAGCAGTACTTC. Drawing the rest from reference TRBV28 and TRBJ2-7, the complete variable domain is DVKVTQSSRYLVKRTGEKVFLECVQDMDHENMFWYRQDPGLGLRLIYFSYDVKMKEKGDIPEGYSVSREKKERFSLILESASTNQTSMYLCASSLRGQGIPNSYEQYFGPGTRLTVT.

The chain couples TRBV5-6 to TRBJ2-3; 8 positions match TRBD1. The CDR3 totals 17 residues. Trimming at V came to 3 bases and at J to 4 bases, leaving 13 bases not matched to a gene. CDR1 is SGHDT and CDR2 is YYEEEE in the germline V gene. The chain's CDR3 is CASSWTGWDPIADTQYF. Here the CDR3 DNA reads TGTGCCAGCAGCTGGACAGGGTGGGACCCAATCGCAGATACGCAGTATTTT.

This chain connects TRBV6-1 to TRBJ2-7; tentatively, D is TRBD2 (6 bases). Germline CDR1 MNHNS, CDR2 SASEGT. The CDR3 is made up of 14 amino acids. V gave up 6 bases and J gave up 4 bases, with 16 bases separating them. The CDR3 spells CASRAVERAYEQYF. CDR3 nucleotides: TGTGCCAGCAGAGCGGTGGAGCGGGCGTACGAGCAGTACTTC.

This clone appeared a single time. For the CDR3, the DNA is TGTGCCAGCAGTGAAGTAATCGAGGGACAGGGGAACACTGAAGCTTTCTTT. This translates into CASSEVIEGQGNTEAFF. The chain links TRBV6-1 to TRBJ1-1; 9 bases line up with TRBD1. The CDR3 is 17 residues long. V lost 1 base to trimming and J lost 1 base; unmatched junction nucleotides: 7. Germline lookup yields CDR1 MNHNS and CDR2 SASEGT.